Included here is one T cell receptor beta chain sequence, with context. No antigen is known for it. CDR1 is SGHRS and CDR2 is YFSETQ in the germline V gene. CDR3 length: 14 amino acids. With 3 bases clipped from V and 6 bases from J, the junction kept 1 base outside the gene matches. Only in-frame clones appear in the TCRdb table, and some are missing; sequencing was by immunoSEQ multiplex PCR. The sample has about 36,000 clones, approximately 77% seen once. The data derive from a study of radiotherapy plus CTLA-4 blockade in lung cancer. On the study more broadly: Objective responses were recorded in around a sixth of patients, with disease control recorded in approximately 34%.

Whole-study results and caveats: The authors reported that early blood T cell clone dynamics, with interferon-beta, best predicted response. Blood-borne expansion of tumor-derived TCR clones followed radiotherapy plus ipilimumab.

Focal radiation plus CTLA-4 blockade with ipilimumab was given to patients with chemo-refractory metastatic non-small-cell lung cancer. This receptor was obtained from a human donor with non-small cell lung cancer who had stable disease on radiotherapy plus ipilimumab. Material: peripheral blood, obtained from a patient treated with radiotherapy plus ipilimumab. The rearrangement joins TRBV5-1 to TRBJ1-6, with 9 bases lining up with TRBD1. Written as DNA, the CDR3 is TGCGCCAGCAGCTGGACAGGGGCTAATTCACCCCTCCACTTT. This sequence encodes CASSWTGANSPLHF.